This is a list of T cell receptor beta chains from one sample in a study of CD8 T cells in ankylosing spondylitis. A single record per CDR3 protein comes from TCRdb applying MiXCR to the 5' RACE reads. The sample records under 950,000 distinct CDR3 sequences, over 15% being singletons. Sequencing was performed on blood, either unsorted or a sorted T cell fraction (not recorded which). The source is a male donor with ankylosing spondylitis. The CDR3 runs from the conserved cysteine through the conserved F or W. The D gene is left open where the match is weak. Expanded clones are given a class, and other clones once, few, many or no size at all.

D	size	V	J	CDR3	DNA
.	few	TRBV4-3	TRBJ1-4	CASSQDYVATNEKLFF	TGCGCCAGCAGCCAAGATTACGTTGCAACTAATGAAAAACTGTTTTTT
TRBD1	.	TRBV6-2/TRBV6-3	TRBJ2-7	CASSYPSSTGASSYEQYF	TGTGCCAGCAGTTATCCCTCTTCGACAGGGGCCAGCTCCTACGAGCAGTACTTC
.	few	TRBV12-3/TRBV12-4	TRBJ1-1	CASSWPGSGTEAFF	TGTGCCAGCAGTTGGCCGGGTTCCGGCACTGAAGCTTTCTTT
TRBD1	many	TRBV27	TRBJ2-7	CASSLGAGGTYEQYF	TGTGCCAGCAGTTTGGGGGCAGGGGGCACCTACGAGCAGTACTTC
TRBD2	few	TRBV6-2/TRBV6-3	TRBJ2-7	CASRPPLAESSYEQYF	TGTGCCAGCAGACCACCACTAGCGGAAAGCTCCTACGAGCAGTACTTC
.	.	TRBV7-8	TRBJ2-7	CASSSPRVPYEQYF	TGTGCCAGCAGCTCGCCCAGGGTCCCCTACGAGCAGTACTTC
.	many	TRBV12-3/TRBV12-4	TRBJ2-3	CASSFSPLSSADTQYF	TGTGCCAGCAGTTTTTCCCCACTTTCTTCCGCAGATACGCAGTATTTT
TRBD1	.	TRBV28	TRBJ2-7	CASSGTGGPLEQYF	TGTGCCAGCAGTGGGACAGGGGGCCCTTTGGAGCAGTACTTC
.	.	TRBV25-1	TRBJ1-1	CASSEGFDRTAGPTEAFF	TGTGCCAGCAGTGAAGGCTTTGACAGGACTGCCGGGCCCACTGAAGCTTTCTTT
.	.	TRBV6-5	TRBJ2-1	CASGQTWEQFF	TGTGCCAGCGGGCAAACATGGGAGCAGTTCTTC
TRBD1	few	TRBV4-1	TRBJ1-5	CASSQEPRQGRGQPQHF	TGCGCCAGCAGCCAAGAGCCCCGACAGGGGAGGGGTCAGCCCCAGCATTTT
.	.	TRBV10-2	TRBJ1-6	CASTQRQYNSPLHF	TGCGCCAGCACCCAACGACAGTATAATTCACCCCTCCACTTT
.	.	TRBV7-2	TRBJ2-7	CASSFFDGYEQYF	TGTGCCAGCAGCTTTTTCGACGGCTACGAGCAGTACTTC
.	.	TRBV7-2	TRBJ2-1	CASRPGVNEQFF	TGTGCCAGCAGACCCGGGGTCAATGAGCAGTTCTTC
.	.	TRBV11-2	TRBJ1-5	CASSSTPTVGQPQHF	TGTGCCAGCAGCTCGACGCCGACAGTCGGGCAGCCCCAGCATTTT
.	.	TRBV2	TRBJ2-5	CASSAGRGSQETQYF	TGTGCCAGCAGTGCGGGCAGGGGATCCCAAGAGACCCAGTACTTC
TRBD2	.	TRBV10-2	TRBJ2-7	CASSQPGGLGSYEQYF	TGCGCCAGCAGCCAACCCGGCGGACTAGGTTCCTACGAGCAGTACTTC
TRBD1	.	TRBV7-2	TRBJ2-1	CASTDRAGYNEQFF	TGTGCCAGCACCGACAGGGCGGGCTACAATGAGCAGTTCTTC
TRBD2	few	TRBV19	TRBJ2-1	CASSTLIAGGNYNEQFF	TGTGCCAGTAGTACCTTAATAGCGGGAGGGAACTACAATGAGCAGTTCTTC
TRBD1	many	TRBV5-1	TRBJ1-1	CASSSYRGNTEAFF	TGCGCCAGCAGCTCCTACAGGGGGAACACTGAAGCTTTCTTT
.	.	TRBV12-3/TRBV12-4	TRBJ2-5	CASSFWGRETQYF	TGTGCCAGCAGTTTCTGGGGGAGAGAGACACAGTACTTC
TRBD1	few	TRBV6-2/TRBV6-3	TRBJ2-7	CASSYSGQSNYEQYF	TGTGCCAGCAGTTACTCGGGACAGTCTAACTACGAGCAGTACTTC
.	.	TRBV12-3/TRBV12-4	TRBJ1-4	CASSLVGTRNEKLFF	TGTGCCAGCAGTTTAGTGGGGACCCGGAATGAAAAACTGTTTTTT
TRBD1	many	TRBV20-1	TRBJ2-7	CSAKNRDSAIYEQYF	TGCAGTGCTAAGAACCGGGACAGCGCCATTTACGAGCAGTACTTC
TRBD2	.	TRBV11-2	TRBJ2-3	CASSSGPLGGGAYDTQYF	TGTGCCAGCAGCTCAGGCCCCCTAGGCGGGGGGGCCTACGATACGCAGTATTTT
TRBD2	.	TRBV30	TRBJ2-7	CACIREDSPYEQYF	TGTGCCTGTATTCGGGAGGATAGCCCCTACGAGCAGTACTTC
.	.	TRBV12-3/TRBV12-4	TRBJ1-4	CASSLGGSAEKLFF	TGTGCCAGCAGTTTGGGGGGCAGCGCTGAAAAACTGTTTTTT
.	.	TRBV7-6	TRBJ2-3	CASSLTKLVADTQYF	TGTGCCAGCAGCTTAACGAAACTAGTCGCAGATACGCAGTATTTT
TRBD2	.	TRBV29-1	TRBJ2-7	CSVEVGTNPTYEQYF	TGCAGCGTTGAAGTCGGGACTAACCCGACCTACGAGCAGTACTTC
.	few	TRBV3-1	TRBJ2-2	CASSQGLLNTGELFF	TGTGCCAGCAGCCAGGGACTTTTGAACACCGGGGAGCTGTTTTTT
TRBD2	.	TRBV29-1	TRBJ2-3	CSVGGLAGEANTDTQYF	TGCAGCGTTGGCGGACTAGCGGGAGAGGCTAACACAGATACGCAGTATTTT
TRBD2	few	TRBV28	TRBJ2-1	CASTVGLAGGSEQFF	TGTGCCAGCACTGTGGGACTAGCGGGAGGGAGTGAGCAGTTCTTC
TRBD2	few	TRBV11-1	TRBJ2-6	CASRPSGGGQISGANVLTF	TGTGCCAGTCGACCCAGCGGGGGGGGGCAGATCTCTGGGGCCAACGTCCTGACTTTC
TRBD1	.	TRBV7-2	TRBJ1-2	CASSPGTASYGYTF	TGTGCCAGCAGCCCCGGGACAGCCTCCTATGGCTACACCTTC
TRBD2	few	TRBV4-1	TRBJ2-7	CASSQGLAVTSYEQYF	TGCGCCAGCAGCCAAGGGCTAGCGGTTACCTCCTACGAGCAGTACTTC
TRBD2	.	TRBV9	TRBJ2-1	CASSVDGTITNEQFF	TGTGCCAGCAGCGTAGATGGGACTATCACCAATGAGCAGTTCTTC
TRBD1	few	TRBV5-8	TRBJ2-1	CASSPDRFTSNEQFF	TGTGCCAGCAGCCCGGACAGGTTCACGAGTAATGAGCAGTTCTTC
TRBD1	few	TRBV5-1	TRBJ1-1	CASTLGQSNTEAFF	TGCGCCAGCACCCTGGGACAGTCGAACACTGAAGCTTTCTTT
.	few	TRBV25-1	TRBJ1-5	CASSEYTANQPQHF	TGTGCCAGCAGTGAATATACAGCCAATCAGCCCCAGCATTTT
TRBD2	few	TRBV7-9	TRBJ2-1	CASSIGTSGGNEQFF	TGTGCCAGCAGCATCGGGACTAGCGGGGGGAATGAGCAGTTCTTC
.	.	TRBV12-3/TRBV12-4	TRBJ1-3	CASSYASSGNTIYF	TGTGCCAGCAGCTACGCGAGCTCTGGAAACACCATATATTTT
TRBD1	.	TRBV6-2/TRBV6-3	TRBJ1-5	CASSGQGIGQPQHF	TGTGCCAGCAGTGGACAGGGAATCGGTCAGCCCCAGCATTTT
TRBD2	few	TRBV7-9	TRBJ2-1	CASSLWTSGRAVF	TGTGCCAGCAGCTTATGGACTAGCGGGAGGGCTGTCTTC
.	few	TRBV3-1	TRBJ1-2	CASSHGGHNYGYTF	TGTGCCAGCAGCCATGGGGGGCACAACTATGGCTACACCTTC
.	many	TRBV5-1	TRBJ1-1	CASSSEGINTEAFF	TGCGCCAGCAGCTCTGAGGGGATTAACACTGAAGCTTTCTTT
.	.	TRBV29-1	TRBJ1-1	CSVDRGSEAFF	TGCAGCGTTGATAGGGGGAGTGAAGCTTTCTTT
TRBD2	.	TRBV12-3/TRBV12-4	TRBJ2-1	CASRQTELAGDNEQFF	TGTGCCAGCCGCCAAACGGAGCTAGCGGGGGACAATGAGCAGTTCTTC
.	few	TRBV7-9	TRBJ1-1	CASSLSGLSTEAFF	TGTGCCAGCAGCTTAAGCGGGTTGAGCACTGAAGCTTTCTTT
.	few	TRBV6-1	TRBJ2-7	CASSPIEISREQYF	TGTGCCAGCAGTCCGATCGAAATTTCGCGTGAGCAGTACTTC
.	.	TRBV7-2	TRBJ2-7	CASSPQTYSYEQYF	TGTGCCAGCAGCCCTCAGACGTACTCCTACGAGCAGTACTTC
TRBD1	.	TRBV7-7	TRBJ2-5	CASSHHLGTGTYQETQYF	TGTGCCAGCAGCCACCACCTGGGGACAGGGACGTACCAAGAGACCCAGTACTTC
.	few	TRBV4-1	TRBJ1-2	CASSPVADSYGYTF	TGCGCCAGCAGCCCTGTTGCGGACAGCTATGGCTACACCTTC